Each of the 3 T cell receptor beta chains below was sequenced from the same sample in a study of CD4 T cells in relation to SARS-CoV-2 and coronaviruses listed by TCRdb under 2021. CD4+ T cells from unexposed donors were collected before the COVID-19 pandemic (2011-2018). The EasySep CD4+ T cell isolation kit was used to isolate CD4+ T cells once the cultures had run for nine to eleven days. Library preparation was by the immunoSEQ multiplex PCR assay. Not all clones reach the TCRdb copy of this immuneACCESS table, which keeps in-frame sequences only. Checked studies attribute under half of the gap to unresolved V genes and leave the rest unexplained. This sample is represented by around 15,000 clones; roughly four fifths of them were singletons. About two fifths of the sample rests with the top ten. Their antigens remain unidentified. The sample consisted of CD4+ T cells from PBMCs, cultured in vitro. These receptors came from a human donor in good health.

The V gene is TRBV6-6, the J gene TRBJ2-1, with 9 bases fitting TRBD2. CDR3 length: 15 residues. V shed 7 bases and J 0 bases; nucleotides not matched to a gene: 4. The germline CDR1 and CDR2 sequences are MNHNY and SVGAGI (reference sequence). In DNA form, the CDR3 reads TGTGCCAGCACCAAAGCGGGAGGCTCCTACAATGAGCAGTTCTTC. Its translation: CASTKAGGSYNEQFF.

V is TRBV6-1 and J is TRBJ2-1, with D perhaps TRBD1 (5 bases). Deletions cut 2 bases from V and 10 bases from J, with 15 bases between. CDR3 length equals 14 residues. Germline loops: CDR1 MNHNS, CDR2 SASEGT. The CDR3 spells CASSEQQGSEEQFF. For the CDR3, the DNA is TGTGCCAGCAGTGAACAGCAGGGAAGCGAGGAGCAGTTCTTC.

This clone was seen only a few times. This chain connects TRBV19 to TRBJ1-3; D perhaps matches TRBD1 (6 bases). Per germline, CDR1 LNHDA and CDR2 SQIVND (reference sequence). The CDR3 spans 14 residues. Trimming removed 6 bases at V and 0 bases at J, with 9 bases between. CDR3 bases: TGTGCCAGTAGGGGACAACCCTCTGGAAACACCATATATTTT. This codes for CASRGQPSGNTIYF. Looking up the rest from reference TRBV19 and TRBJ1-3 gives the full variable domain: DGGITQSPKYLFRKEGQNVTLSCEQNLNHDAMYWYRQDPGQGLRLIYYSQIVNDFQKGDIAEGYSVSREKKESFPLTVTSAQKNPTAFYLCASRGQPSGNTIYFGEGSWLTVV.